Shown below are 27 T cell receptor beta chains from a single sample sequenced in a study of Ad26.COV2.S vaccination and SARS-CoV-2 variants. Sequencing used immunoSEQ multiplex PCR; TCRdb keeps in-frame clones, though not all of them. Among hundreds of thousands of clones listed, roughly 87% were seen once. Stated treatment: 15 to 20 received Ad26.COV2.S at low or high dose, single or two shots; about 5 received placebo; per-sample allocation not given. Repertoires come from day 63 after the first vaccine or placebo injection. Here the sequenced sample was peripheral blood, taken in a trial of Ad26.COV2.S vaccine versus placebo. These receptor sequences come from a person between 18 and 60 years old who received the Ad26.COV2.S COVID-19 vaccine or a placebo.

The rearrangement links TRBV6-5 to TRBJ2-1; D uncertain. Germline V gene lookup returns CDR1 MNHEY and CDR2 SVGAGI. Deletions cut 0 bases from V and 9 bases from J, with 9 bases between. This CDR3 is 13 amino acids long. In DNA, the CDR3 is TGTGCCAGCAGTTACTCGACTCCGGCTGAGCAGTTCTTC. Translation: CASSYSTPAEQFF.

This clone was seen a handful of times. The chain recombines TRBV6-2 or TRBV6-3 with TRBJ1-5, with D unclear. Germline CDR1 and CDR2: MNHEY and SVGEGT. Trimming removed 2 bases at V and 6 bases at J, with 14 bases between. The CDR3 extends over 15 amino acids. The CDR3 sequence is CASSYTIAMIQPQHF. The DNA of the CDR3 is TGTGCCAGCAGTTACACAATCGCTATGATTCAGCCCCAGCATTTT.

Notes on this clone: The sample has other DNA sequences that encode this CDR3 too. The V call is TRBV7-9, the J call TRBJ1-5, with 7 bases matching TRBD1. This CDR3 comprises 14 residues. The ends lost 5 bases at V and 4 bases at J; junction bases unmatched: 5. Per germline, CDR1 SEHNR and CDR2 FQNEAQ (reference sequence). CDR3 amino acids: CASSPGTVNQPQHF. The CDR3 coding sequence is TGTGCCAGCAGCCCTGGGACAGTGAATCAGCCCCAGCATTTT.

The rearrangement uses TRBV27 and TRBJ1-1, with D perhaps matching TRBD1 (6 bases). The CDR3 length is 15 residues. Germline values: CDR1 MNHEY, CDR2 SMNVEV (reference sequence). Trimming removed 6 bases from V and 4 bases from J, with 18 bases in between. The CDR3 DNA reads TGTGCCAGCAGATCCCCCAGCAGGGGTGCCACTGAAGCTTTCTTT. It codes for CASRSPSRGATEAFF.

As for this clone: The junction shows a germline mismatch at one end, possibly a read error. The CDR3 nucleotides are TGTGCTAGCAGCCGGGGGACTAGCGGACCCAATGAGCAGTTCTTC. It codes for CASSRGTSGPNEQFF. The gene calls are TRBV7-7 and TRBJ2-1; 11 nucleotides match TRBD2. The CDR3 runs to 15 residues. From germline, CDR1 is SSHAT and CDR2 FNYEAQ (reference sequence).

This clone was counted a few times. The chain employs TRBV7-2 and TRBJ2-7; no clear D gene. Trimming shortened V by 3 bases and J by 5 bases, and 5 bases separated the two germline ends. Germline values: CDR1 SGHTA, CDR2 FQGNSA. The CDR3 runs to 11 residues. This chain's CDR3 is CASSFLNEQYF. The CDR3 region has the DNA TGTGCCAGCAGCTTTTTAAACGAGCAGTACTTC.

The genes are TRBV4-2 and TRBJ1-2; no clear D gene. V lost 1 base and J 2 bases, leaving 14 bases between the germline ends. The CDR3 has 16 residues. The V gene's germline CDR1 is LGHNA and CDR2 YNFKEQ. The CDR3 DNA is TGTGCCAGCAGCCAAGGCCGGAGCCCGTACAACTATGGCTACACCTTC. Translated: CASSQGRSPYNYGYTF.

The rearrangement uses TRBV14 and TRBJ2-3; 9 nucleotides agree with TRBD2. Germline loops: CDR1 SGHDN, CDR2 FVKESK. The CDR3 length is 15 residues. V lost 4 bases to trimming and J lost 2 bases; unmatched junction nucleotides: 4. The chain's CDR3 is CASSPRGGSTDTQYF. The CDR3 DNA follows: TGTGCCAGCAGCCCGCGGGGGGGTTCCACAGATACGCAGTATTTT.

V and J are TRBV19 and TRBJ1-2; 7 bases match TRBD1. This CDR3 has 17 amino acids. The ends lost 5 bases at V and 5 bases at J; junction bases unmatched: 17. CDR1 and CDR2 (germline): LNHDA, SQIVND (reference sequence). The CDR3 DNA sequence: TGTGCCAGTAGTCGGACAGGAGGCCCCCAATCCTTATATGGCTACACCTTC. Amino acid sequence: CASSRTGGPQSLYGYTF. Filled out from reference TRBV19 and TRBJ1-2, the complete variable domain reads DGGITQSPKYLFRKEGQNVTLSCEQNLNHDAMYWYRQDPGQGLRLIYYSQIVNDFQKGDIAEGYSVSREKKESFPLTVTSAQKNPTAFYLCASSRTGGPQSLYGYTFGSGTRLTVV.

The chain has TRBV4-3 and TRBJ2-2; perhaps TRBD2 as D (6 bases). This CDR3 spans 16 amino acids. V shed 1 base and J shed 0 bases, with 9 bases lying between them. CDR1 and CDR2 from the germline V gene are LGHNA and YSLEER. The CDR3 sequence is CASSQGGTTNTGELFF. CDR3 nucleotides: TGCGCCAGCAGCCAAGGCGGGACCACGAACACCGGGGAGCTGTTTTTT.

The V and J genes are TRBV5-4 and TRBJ2-2; 7 bases agree with TRBD2. The CDR3 loop spans 16 amino acids. Germline V gives CDR1 SGHNT, CDR2 YYREEE (reference sequence). Germline trimming cut 0 bases from V and 0 bases from J; bases unmatched to any gene: 2. In DNA form, the CDR3 reads TGTGCCAGCAGCTTGGGGGCGGGGGCGAACACCGGGGAGCTGTTTTTT. It yields the protein CASSLGAGANTGELFF.

V usage is TRBV24-1 and J usage is TRBJ2-5, with D possibly matching TRBD1 (6 bases). CDR3 size: 15 residues. The germline V gene has CDR1 KGHDR and CDR2 SFDVKD. V was clipped by 4 bases and J by 3 bases, with 14 bases between them. This CDR3 is CATSDTRDNKETQYF. CDR3 nucleotides: TGTGCCACCAGTGACACCCGGGACAACAAAGAGACCCAGTACTTC.

The count of this clone is one. The gene calls are TRBV7-2 and TRBJ1-2; D remains ambiguous. The V and J ends lost 6 bases and 4 bases respectively, with 15 bases between them. Per the germline V gene, CDR1 is SGHTA and CDR2 is FQGNSA. The CDR3 has 14 residues. The CDR3: CASSFSDGSYGYTF. The DNA for the CDR3 is TGTGCCAGCAGTTTTTCGGACGGGAGCTATGGCTACACCTTC.

In this sample, this clone turned up a few times. The genes are TRBV4-3 and TRBJ1-2; tentative D call: TRBD1 (5 bases). The CDR3 loop spans 15 amino acids. Germline loops: CDR1 LGHNA, CDR2 YSLEER. Trimming removed 2 bases at V and 5 bases at J, with 15 bases between. The DNA of the CDR3 is TGCGCCAGCAGCCAATGGGCCCGAGGGGCGTATGGCTACACCTTC. Residues: CASSQWARGAYGYTF.

This rearrangement joins TRBV12-3 or TRBV12-4 to TRBJ2-7; D is unresolved. V was pared by 5 bases and J by 4 bases, with 6 bases between. This CDR3 spans 11 amino acids. CDR3 bases: TGTGCCAGCAGTGGCAAATACGAGCAGTACTTC. It encodes CASSGKYEQYF.

The CDR3, as DNA: TGTGCCAGCAGTCGAACCGGGGCAGGGATGAACACTGAAGCTTTCTTT. Translation: CASSRTGAGMNTEAFF. The chain carries TRBV6-6 and TRBJ1-1, with D possibly being TRBD1 (5 bases). The ends were cut back, 5 bases at V and 0 bases at J, with 16 bases in the middle. This CDR3 has 16 amino acids. The germline CDR1 and CDR2 sequences are MNHNY and SVGAGI (reference sequence).

This clone was observed a single time. The chain employs TRBV13 and TRBJ1-1; a weak D match, TRBD1 (5 bases). The V and J ends lost 4 bases and 5 bases respectively, with 14 bases between them. This CDR3 comprises 14 residues. Germline CDR1 reads PRHDT; CDR2 reads FYEKMQ (reference sequence). The CDR3, as DNA: TGTGCCAGCAGCTCTCCGGGGGGTAGGACTGAAGCTTTCTTT. Translated, it gives CASSSPGGRTEAFF.

This clone has a single count. The genes are TRBV4-2 and TRBJ1-3, with a possible D match to TRBD1 (5 bases). CDR1 and CDR2 from the germline V gene are LGHNA and YNFKEQ. This CDR3 contains 17 residues. V was trimmed by 1 base and J by 2 bases, leaving 15 bases between them. CDR3 protein: CASSQVTRQITGNTIYF. As DNA, the CDR3 is TGTGCCAGCAGCCAAGTAACTAGACAGATAACTGGAAACACCATATATTTT.

The chain links TRBV4-3 to TRBJ1-1, with unresolved D. V lost 1 base to trimming and J lost 5 bases, with 17 bases between them. This CDR3 comprises 16 residues. In germline, CDR1 is LGHNA, CDR2 YSLEER. This chain's CDR3 is CASSQGGNGRNTEAFF. The DNA for the CDR3 is TGCGCCAGCAGCCAAGGAGGTAACGGGCGCAATACTGAAGCTTTCTTT.

The chain employs TRBV19 and TRBJ2-5; D is perhaps TRBD1 or TRBD2 (5 bases each). The germline V gene has CDR1 LNHDA and CDR2 SQIVND (reference sequence). There are 15 residues in the CDR3. The V and J ends lost 6 bases and 9 bases respectively, with 23 bases between them. CDR3 protein: CASSPPGRPPMAQYF. The DNA of the CDR3 is TGTGCCAGTAGCCCCCCGGGACGGCCCCCGATGGCCCAGTACTTC.

In its sample, this clone was seen once. J is TRBJ2-2 and V is TRBV27, with 7 positions matching TRBD1. Germline CDR1 and CDR2: MNHEY and SMNVEV (reference sequence). CDR3 length: 18 residues. The V gene end was trimmed by 6 bases and the J gene end by 3 bases; junction bases not matched to a gene: 16. This CDR3 reads CASSLTNTGVKYTGELFF. In DNA form, the CDR3 reads TGTGCCAGCAGCCTAACAAACACAGGGGTTAAGTACACCGGGGAGCTGTTTTTT.

This chain uses TRBV30 with TRBJ1-1; D might be TRBD1 (6 bases). Germline-derived CDR1 and CDR2 are GTSNPN and SVGIG (reference sequence). This CDR3 has 12 amino acids. Trimming removed 4 bases at V and 10 bases at J, with 16 bases between. The CDR3 sequence is CAWIGSGVVAFF. As DNA, the CDR3 is TGTGCCTGGATTGGGTCAGGGGTCGTAGCTTTCTTT.

V and J are TRBV6-1 and TRBJ1-3; D ambiguous. The CDR3 loop spans 12 amino acids. V gave up 3 bases and J gave up 5 bases, with 5 bases separating them. Germline assignment: CDR1 MNHNS and CDR2 SASEGT. As DNA, the CDR3 is TGTGCCAGCAGTGAGTGGCGAAACACCATATATTTT. It translates to CASSEWRNTIYF.

CDR3 loop: CASSFGPSEQFF. In DNA form, the CDR3 reads TGTGCCAGCAGCTTTGGCCCCAGTGAGCAGTTCTTC. This chain links TRBV5-4 with TRBJ2-1; no clear D gene. CDR1 SGHNT and CDR2 YYREEE come from the germline V gene (reference sequence). The CDR3 contains 12 residues. V lost 2 bases to trimming and J lost 9 bases, with 9 bases between them.

This chain uses TRBV10-3 with TRBJ2-5, with 7 bases aligning to TRBD1. The germline V gene has CDR1 ENHRY and CDR2 SYGVKD. There are 13 residues in the CDR3. Germline trimming cut 6 bases from V and 2 bases from J; bases unmatched to any gene: 3. CDR3 protein: CAISYRGQETQYF. CDR3 in DNA: TGTGCCATCAGCTACAGGGGTCAAGAGACCCAGTACTTC.

A remark on this clone: The same CDR3 is also encoded by other DNA sequences in this sample. CDR3 nucleotide sequence: TGTGCCAGCAGTTTTACCGGGGAGCTGTTTTTT. Protein: CASSFTGELFF. The chain has TRBV12-3 or TRBV12-4 and TRBJ2-2; D remains ambiguous. The V gene lost 3 bases and the J gene lost 5 bases, with 1 base spanning the gap. The CDR3 totals 11 residues.

This clone was seen a few times. The V and J genes are TRBV7-9 and TRBJ1-1; 11 positions agree with TRBD1. Per germline, CDR1 SEHNR and CDR2 FQNEAQ (reference sequence). The junction had 7 bases not matched to a gene; V was cut back by 3 bases and J by 4 bases. The CDR3 spans 16 residues. The CDR3: CASSLAAGTGGTEAFF. The DNA for the CDR3 is TGTGCCAGCAGCTTGGCCGCCGGGACAGGGGGCACTGAAGCTTTCTTT.